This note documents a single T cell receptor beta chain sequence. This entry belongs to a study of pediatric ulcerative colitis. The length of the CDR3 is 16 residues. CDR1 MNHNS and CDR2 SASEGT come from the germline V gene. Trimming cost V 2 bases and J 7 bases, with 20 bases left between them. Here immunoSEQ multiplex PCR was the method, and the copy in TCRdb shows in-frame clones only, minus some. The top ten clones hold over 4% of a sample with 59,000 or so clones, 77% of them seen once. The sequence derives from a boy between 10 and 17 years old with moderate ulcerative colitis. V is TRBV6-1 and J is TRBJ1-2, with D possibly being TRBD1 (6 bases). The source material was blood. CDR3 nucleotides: TGTGCCAGCAGTGAATCCTTTAGCGGGGGCGCGCGTGGCTACACCTTC. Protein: CASSESFSGGARGYTF.